These 12 T cell receptor beta chains were all obtained from the same sample, sequenced in a study of control samples from healthy donors and cancer patients. TCRdb's table, derived via immunoSEQ multiplex PCR, lists solely in-frame clones and lacks some. Of approximately 44,000 clones in the sample, roughly 65% are singletons; the top ten hold about a sixth. The source material was formalin-fixed, paraffin-embedded tissue. The receptors originated from a male donor with melanoma.

V gene TRBV28 combines with J gene TRBJ2-2, with D perhaps being TRBD1 or TRBD2 (6 bases each). The germline V gene has CDR1 MDHEN and CDR2 SYDVKM. Between the trimmed V and J ends, which lost 6 bases and 6 bases, there was a span of 14 bases. The CDR3 has 14 residues. CDR3 in amino acids: CASSRDSGAGELFF. In DNA, the CDR3 is TGTGCCAGCAGCCGGGACTCAGGGGCCGGGGAGCTGTTTTTT.

This clone has more than one count but fewer than ten. This chain uses TRBV14 with TRBJ2-3; no clear D. Germline V lookup: CDR1 SGHDN, CDR2 FVKESK. The CDR3 is 14 residues long. Trimming left V 1 base short and J 7 bases short, with 12 bases between. CDR3 nucleotides: TGTGCCAGCAGCCAAGGCGGTGGGTCGAATACGCAGTATTTT. This codes for CASSQGGGSNTQYF.

V is TRBV29-1 and J is TRBJ2-3; the D is unclear. The CDR3 loop spans 12 amino acids. The V and J ends lost 3 bases and 3 bases respectively, with 7 bases between them. CDR1 SQVTM and CDR2 ANQGSEA come from the germline V gene. The CDR3 sequence is CSVDGSTDTQYF. The CDR3 DNA is TGCAGCGTTGACGGCTCGACAGATACGCAGTATTTT.

This clone has just one count. This sequence joins TRBV28 and TRBJ1-2, with D maybe TRBD1 (5 bases). This CDR3 is built from 14 residues. CDR1 MDHEN and CDR2 SYDVKM come from the germline V gene. With 5 bases removed from V and 0 bases from J, the gap between germline ends came to 10 bases. The CDR3 protein is CASSLTGSNYGYTF. Written as DNA, the CDR3 is TGTGCCAGCAGTCTTACAGGATCTAACTATGGCTACACCTTC.

The CDR3 protein is CASSARTGGRGEQYF. The CDR3 coding sequence is TGTGCCAGTAGTGCCAGGACAGGGGGCCGGGGAGAGCAGTACTTC. The chain links TRBV19 to TRBJ2-7; 11 positions agree with TRBD1. V shed 5 bases, J shed 7 bases, and the junction held 10 bases outside the gene matches. Germline V gene lookup returns CDR1 LNHDA and CDR2 SQIVND (reference sequence). There are 15 residues in the CDR3.

To note about this clone: Other DNA sequences in the same sample also yield this CDR3. V usage is TRBV13 and J usage is TRBJ2-7; D gene ambiguous. The CDR3 has 11 residues. Germline V gene lookup returns CDR1 PRHDT and CDR2 FYEKMQ (reference sequence). The ends were cut back, 5 bases at V and 4 bases at J, with 6 bases in the middle. The CDR3 reads CASSRSYEQYF. The CDR3 nucleotides read TGTGCCAGCAGCCGCTCATACGAGCAGTACTTC.

CDR3 nucleotide sequence: TGTGCCAGCATGGGTGACAGGGCTAATGGCTACACCTTC. This sequence encodes CASMGDRANGYTF. The chain recombines TRBV6-5 with TRBJ1-2, with 7 bases that match TRBD1. V shed 7 bases, J shed 6 bases, and the junction held 8 bases outside the gene matches. The CDR3 spans 13 residues. Germline values: CDR1 MNHEY, CDR2 SVGAGI.

The rearrangement uses TRBV5-5 and TRBJ2-5; 9 bases match TRBD1. V was clipped by 1 base and J by 5 bases; unmatched bases: 12. The CDR3 loop spans 17 amino acids. Germline CDR1 SGHKS, CDR2 YYEKEE (reference sequence). CDR3 loop: CASSLPQGANPVETQYF. CDR3 sequence (DNA): TGTGCCAGCAGCTTGCCACAGGGGGCGAACCCAGTGGAGACCCAGTACTTC.

The J gene is TRBJ2-7, the V gene TRBV29-1; 12 bases map to TRBD2. V lost 6 bases and J lost 5; bases outside the gene matches: 8. From germline, CDR1 is SQVTM and CDR2 ANQGSEA. The CDR3 consists of 14 residues. The CDR3 region is CSVSTSGRSNEQYF. The CDR3 bases are TGCAGCGTCTCCACTAGCGGGAGGAGCAACGAGCAGTACTTC.

The V and J genes are TRBV5-8 and TRBJ1-5, with 10 bases aligning to TRBD1. Per germline, CDR1 SGHTS and CDR2 YDEGEE. V gave up 4 bases and J gave up 4 bases; unmatched junction bases: 5. This CDR3 comprises 15 residues. The CDR3 region is CASSHGQGENQPQHF. The DNA of the CDR3 is TGTGCCAGCAGCCATGGACAGGGGGAGAATCAGCCCCAGCATTTT.

V and J are TRBV14 and TRBJ2-7, with 9 bases matching TRBD2. J gave up 3 bases and V 1 base, and 4 bases lay outside the gene matches. CDR3 size: 15 residues. Germline lookup yields CDR1 SGHDN and CDR2 FVKESK. CDR3 protein: CASSQGLAELYEQYF. CDR3 coding DNA: TGTGCCAGCAGCCAAGGACTAGCGGAACTCTACGAGCAGTACTTC.

As regards this clone: A read error may explain this, as a much larger clone is one base away. In the same sample, other DNA sequences code for this CDR3. V is TRBV6-4 and J is TRBJ2-2; D gene ambiguous. V was clipped by 5 bases and J by 5 bases, with 9 bases between them. The CDR3 spans 13 residues. Per germline, CDR1 MRHNA and CDR2 SNTAGT. The DNA of the CDR3 is TGTGCCAGCAGTCTAGAGAATACCGGGGAGCTGTTTTTT. Protein sequence: CASSLENTGELFF.